The rows below give T cell receptor beta chains drawn from one sample of a study of blood T cell repertoires in COVID-19. Measured with immunoSEQ multiplex PCR; TCRdb has only the in-frame clones, and not every one. This table has 95,000 or so clones, roughly 80% appearing once. The specimen sequenced was peripheral blood. These receptors all stem from an elderly man with COVID-19, enrolled during active disease. CDR3s include the opening cysteine and the closing phenylalanine or tryptophan.

TRBV27,TRBJ2-2,CASSPGLSFGDTGELFF
TRBV2,TRBJ2-1,CASSAGEYGNEQFF
TRBV19,TRBJ1-1,CASSLPTGGPTEAFF
TRBV3-1/TRBV3-2,TRBJ1-3,CASSQVLTASGNTIYF
TRBV29-1,TRBJ1-2,CSGRSGSGYTF
TRBV2,TRBJ2-1,CASSGGSYNEQFF
TRBV19,TRBJ1-5,CASSKLSQPQHF
TRBV4-3,TRBJ2-7,CASSYSGTGETYEQYF
TRBV29-1,TRBJ1-1,CSVEDLGQILTEAFF
TRBV11-2,TRBJ2-5,CASIPLQTGTGGFETQYF
TRBV9,TRBJ2-7,CASSVVPGDIYEQYF
TRBV11-2,TRBJ2-2,CASSLVVAANTGELFF
TRBV18,TRBJ1-2,CASSLGQTSLGYGYTF
TRBV27,TRBJ2-7,CASSLSIGGEQYF
TRBV29-1,TRBJ2-5,CSDTTGGLQETQYF
TRBV7-9,TRBJ1-4,CASSFLGQYNEKLFF
TRBV10-3,TRBJ2-5,CAISEGNAGVEETQYF
TRBV6-5,TRBJ1-4,CASSQTGVEPLFF
TRBV7-9,TRBJ1-2,CASSTGTPYGYTF
TRBV5-6,TRBJ1-2,CASSGTGTGGDGYTF
TRBV7-8,TRBJ1-5,CASSLSGTIFQPQHF
TRBV19,TRBJ1-1,CASSSQAVNTEAFF
TRBV5-1,TRBJ1-6,CASSLLSTGQNNSPLHF
TRBV19,TRBJ2-3,CASSPRTSGASTDTQYF
TRBV5-1,TRBJ1-1,CASAQPIQGNTEAFF
TRBV6-2/TRBV6-3,TRBJ2-2,CASSPDWTNTGELFF
TRBV6-5,TRBJ1-4,CASYIPGQGNEKLFF
TRBV4-3,TRBJ1-6,CASSQVVIGTGNSPLHF
TRBV24-1,TRBJ2-2,CATSLRGWAGELFF
TRBV30,TRBJ1-6,CAWTLADRPYSPLHF
TRBV5-1,TRBJ1-6,CASSLDRGNSPLHF
TRBV6-2/TRBV6-3,TRBJ1-5,CASSYGGWEPQHF
TRBV5-1,TRBJ1-2,CASSRERPSGGYTF
TRBV19,TRBJ1-5,CASSTAQGALWQPQHF
TRBV29-1,TRBJ2-3,CSVARQGRTDTQYF
TRBV29-1,TRBJ1-2,CSVGEDYGYTF
TRBV6-4,TRBJ1-5,CASRVQGDSNQPQHF
TRBV18,TRBJ2-1,CASSPIGTANNEQFF
TRBV11-2,TRBJ2-7,CASSPLGASYEQYF
TRBV6-2/TRBV6-3,TRBJ1-6,CASSYPGQNNSPLHF
TRBV7-2,TRBJ2-1,CASVTIGDYYNEQFF
TRBV11-2,TRBJ1-4,CASSSLKGQGRKTNEKLFF
TRBV20-1,TRBJ1-5,CSASWEGDQPQHF
TRBV19,TRBJ1-3,CASSIDPGSGNTIYF
TRBV12-3/TRBV12-4,TRBJ1-6,CASSSGYNSPLHF
TRBV3-1/TRBV3-2,TRBJ2-3,CASGLAGGPPATDTQYF
TRBV19,TRBJ2-7,CASSLSGPNRGEPYEQYF
TRBV9,TRBJ2-3,CASSVAGVVDTQYF
TRBV9,TRBJ2-2,CASSVAWNTGELFF
TRBV15,TRBJ1-4,CATSRSGTSREKLFF
TRBV10-1,TRBJ2-7,CASSRTGTYEQYF
TRBV4-3,TRBJ2-7,CASSQRGYEQYF
TRBV10-3,TRBJ2-5,CAISDGGERETQYF
TRBV3-1/TRBV3-2,TRBJ2-1,CASSQRLGLALYNEQFF
TRBV5-1,TRBJ2-6,CASSMDRGGSGANVLTF
TRBV19,TRBJ2-3,CASSDSQSTDTQYF
TRBV5-6,TRBJ2-5,CASSLDRSRQETQYF